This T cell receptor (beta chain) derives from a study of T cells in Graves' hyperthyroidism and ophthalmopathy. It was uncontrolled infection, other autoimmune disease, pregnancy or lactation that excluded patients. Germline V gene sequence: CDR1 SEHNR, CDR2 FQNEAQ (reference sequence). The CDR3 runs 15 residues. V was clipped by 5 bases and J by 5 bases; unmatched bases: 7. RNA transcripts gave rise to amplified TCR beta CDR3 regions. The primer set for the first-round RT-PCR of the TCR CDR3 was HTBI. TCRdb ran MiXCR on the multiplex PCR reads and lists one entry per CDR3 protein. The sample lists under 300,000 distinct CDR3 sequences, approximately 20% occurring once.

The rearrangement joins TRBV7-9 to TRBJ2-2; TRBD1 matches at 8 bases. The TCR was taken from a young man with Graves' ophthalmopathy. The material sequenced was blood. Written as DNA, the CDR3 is TGTGCCAGCAGCGAGGACAGGGTCGGGACCGGGGAGCTGTTTTTT. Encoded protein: CASSEDRVGTGELFF.